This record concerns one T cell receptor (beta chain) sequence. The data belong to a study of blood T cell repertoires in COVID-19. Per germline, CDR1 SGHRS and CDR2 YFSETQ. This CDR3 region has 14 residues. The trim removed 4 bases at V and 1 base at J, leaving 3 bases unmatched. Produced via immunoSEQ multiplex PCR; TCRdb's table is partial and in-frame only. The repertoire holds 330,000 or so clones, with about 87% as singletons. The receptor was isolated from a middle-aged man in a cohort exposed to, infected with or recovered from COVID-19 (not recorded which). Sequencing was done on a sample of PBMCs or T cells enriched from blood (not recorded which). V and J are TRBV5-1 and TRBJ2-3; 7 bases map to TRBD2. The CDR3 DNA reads TGCGCCAGCAGCGGACGGGGGGGCACAGATACGCAGTATTTT. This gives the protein CASSGRGGTDTQYF.